A single sample gave rise to the 30 T cell receptor beta chains below, sequenced in a study of blood T cell repertoires in COVID-19. This table comes from immunoSEQ multiplex PCR, and its TCRdb copy is limited to in-frame clones, with some not included. The top ten hold approximately 1.2% of the sample, which has fewer than 250,000 clones, approximately 90% seen once. The sample taken for sequencing was peripheral blood. These TCRs come from a young man with acute or convalescent COVID-19.

The chain employs TRBV11-2 and TRBJ2-7; D unresolved. Trimming cost V 5 bases and J 2 bases, with 4 bases left between them. The CDR3 runs to 11 residues. Germline V lookup: CDR1 SGHAT, CDR2 FQNNGV. CDR3 nucleotides: TGTGCCAGCAGCCTTACCTACGAGCAGTACTTC. This gives the protein CASSLTYEQYF.

The chain employs TRBV28 and TRBJ1-2; TRBD1 is a possible D gene (5 bases). CDR3 length: 14 amino acids. V shed 7 bases and J shed 8 bases, with 20 bases lying between them. CDR1 is MDHEN and CDR2 is SYDVKM in the germline V gene. In DNA form, the CDR3 reads TGTGCCAGCACCCCCCGACAGAATTCCTTCGGCTACACCTTC. It is translated as CASTPRQNSFGYTF.

The V call is TRBV3-1 (or the pseudogene TRBV3-2), the J call TRBJ2-7, with D possibly matching TRBD2 (6 bases). Trimming removed 6 bases from V and 3 bases from J, with 15 bases in between. This CDR3 has 14 amino acids. Germline-derived CDR1 and CDR2 are LGHDT and YNNKEL (reference sequence). CDR3 residues: CASRHTGRGYEQYF. CDR3 nucleotides: TGTGCCAGCAGACACACCGGGAGAGGCTACGAGCAGTACTTC.

The DNA for the CDR3 is TGTGCCAGCAGCTTAGACAGGGTGGGTGAAAAACTGTTTTTT. Its protein product is CASSLDRVGEKLFF. The chain recombines TRBV2 with TRBJ1-4; TRBD1 matches at 7 bases. V lost 6 bases to trimming and J lost 7 bases; unmatched junction nucleotides: 8. This CDR3 comprises 14 residues. Germline V gene sequence: CDR1 SNHLY, CDR2 FYNNEI.

V gene TRBV29-1 combines with J gene TRBJ2-7, with 12 bases that match TRBD2. CDR3 length equals 17 residues. With V trimmed by 5 bases and J by 5 bases, 16 bases remained unmatched. Germline values: CDR1 SQVTM, CDR2 ANQGSEA. CDR3 nucleotides: TGCAGCGTTAGGAGACTAGCGGGAGAATTTTTATTGGACGAGCAGTACTTC. Translation: CSVRRLAGEFLLDEQYF.

The J gene is TRBJ2-1, the V gene TRBV6-5, with a possible D match to TRBD1 (5 bases). V lost 9 bases and J 0 bases, leaving 12 bases between the germline ends. Per germline, CDR1 MNHEY and CDR2 SVGAGI. This CDR3 comprises 14 residues. CDR3 residues: CASIKGISYNEQFF. In DNA, the CDR3 is TGTGCCAGTATAAAGGGGATCTCCTACAATGAGCAGTTCTTC.

This clone turned up a few times. The chain uses TRBV6-2 or TRBV6-3 and TRBJ2-2; D remains unclear. V was pared by 2 bases and J by 1 base, with 14 bases between. The germline CDR1 and CDR2 sequences are MNHEY and SVGEGT. This CDR3 comprises 17 residues. CDR3 coding DNA: TGTGCCAGCAGTTACCTTTCGTGGCAGATGAACACCGGGGAGCTGTTTTTT. Translating it yields CASSYLSWQMNTGELFF.

The J gene is TRBJ2-2, the V gene TRBV7-3; 7 nucleotides align to TRBD2. This CDR3 contains 14 residues. Germline CDR1 SGHTA, CDR2 FQGTGA. The J segment lost 9 bases and the V segment lost 4 bases, leaving 8 bases of the junction unmatched. Here the CDR3 DNA reads TGTGCCAGCAGCTCAATGGGAGGGACTCGGGAGCTGTTTTTT. It codes for CASSSMGGTRELFF.

The chain has TRBV18 and TRBJ2-7; TRBD2 aligns across 8 bases. The CDR3 contains 17 residues. CDR1 and CDR2 (germline): KGHSH, LQKENI. Unmatched junction bases numbered 10, after V lost 1 base and J lost 2 bases. The CDR3 coding sequence is TGTGCCAGCTCACCACAGCATTGGATAGCGGGACCCTACGAGCAGTACTTC. It encodes CASSPQHWIAGPYEQYF.

V usage is TRBV28 and J usage is TRBJ1-6; D may be TRBD1 (6 bases). In germline, CDR1 is MDHEN, CDR2 SYDVKM. Trimming left V 7 bases short and J 9 bases short, with 19 bases between. The CDR3 consists of 15 residues. Here the CDR3 DNA reads TGTGCCAGCACCCCGTCAGGGGATTGGGTTTCACCCCTCCACTTT. It is translated as CASTPSGDWVSPLHF. The complete variable domain, with remaining parts taken from reference TRBV28 and TRBJ1-6, reads DVKVTQSSRYLVKRTGEKVFLECVQDMDHENMFWYRQDPGLGLRLIYFSYDVKMKEKGDIPEGYSVSREKKERFSLILESASTNQTSMYLCASTPSGDWVSPLHFGNGTRLTVT.

This chain uses TRBV5-1 with TRBJ1-1, with no clear D. Per germline, CDR1 SGHRS and CDR2 YFSETQ. Trimming pared 1 base from V and 3 bases from J, leaving 13 bases between. The CDR3 totals 15 residues. Written as DNA, the CDR3 is TGCGCCAGCAGCTTGTATGTGGCCTCAGACACTGAAGCTTTCTTT. Translating it yields CASSLYVASDTEAFF.

This clone has only one observation. This sequence joins TRBV28 and TRBJ2-1; D gene ambiguous. The V gene's germline CDR1 is MDHEN and CDR2 SYDVKM. V was trimmed by 2 bases and J by 12 bases, leaving 11 bases between them. CDR3 length: 12 residues. CDR3 coding DNA: TGTGCCAGCAGTTTAGTACTAACCGGGCAGTTCTTC. It specifies CASSLVLTGQFF.

Worth noting for this clone: The sample holds other DNA sequences that translate to the same CDR3. The chain couples TRBV6-1 to TRBJ2-7; D is unclear. Germline CDR1 and CDR2: MNHNS and SASEGT. Trimming took off 3 bases at V and 3 bases at J, with 3 bases between the two ends. The CDR3 runs to 11 residues. The CDR3 coding sequence is TGTGCCAGCAGTGACAACTACGAGCAGTACTTC. Amino acids: CASSDNYEQYF.

The chain couples TRBV28 to TRBJ2-7; 12 bases are shared with TRBD2. Germline CDR1 and CDR2: MDHEN and SYDVKM. Losses at the gene ends were 6 bases for V and 7 bases for J; bases not matched to a gene: 16. The CDR3 runs 17 residues. CDR3: CASSNRRTSGNSGEQYF. CDR3 nucleotide sequence: TGTGCCAGCAGCAACCGAAGGACTAGCGGGAACTCGGGGGAGCAGTACTTC. The whole variable domain, remainder taken from reference TRBV28 and TRBJ2-7, is DVKVTQSSRYLVKRTGEKVFLECVQDMDHENMFWYRQDPGLGLRLIYFSYDVKMKEKGDIPEGYSVSREKKERFSLILESASTNQTSMYLCASSNRRTSGNSGEQYFGPGTRLTVT.

V is TRBV2 and J is TRBJ1-1, with a possible D match to TRBD1 (5 bases). The V and J ends lost 8 bases and 10 bases respectively, with 20 bases between them. Germline-derived CDR1 and CDR2 are SNHLY and FYNNEI. The CDR3 extends over 13 amino acids. The CDR3 DNA reads TGTGCCAGCTCCCGCGGGGCCCCCAGTACAGCTTTCTTT. It translates to CASSRGAPSTAFF.

The rearrangement links TRBV11-2 to TRBJ1-5, with D hard to call. V lost 3 bases and J lost 6, with 9 bases in between. There are 13 residues in the CDR3. The germline V gene has CDR1 SGHAT and CDR2 FQNNGV. The CDR3 region has the DNA TGTGCCAGCAGCTTGGGAGCGGGTCAGCCCCAGCATTTT. Its translation: CASSLGAGQPQHF.

The chain uses TRBV6-1 and TRBJ1-4; 7 bases are shared with TRBD1. With 4 bases clipped from V and 0 bases from J, the junction kept 8 bases outside the gene matches. Germline CDR1 MNHNS, CDR2 SASEGT. The CDR3 contains 17 residues. The CDR3: CASSAKDRRTTNEKLFF. CDR3 in DNA: TGTGCCAGCAGTGCAAAGGACAGGAGAACAACTAATGAAAAACTGTTTTTT.

The chain links TRBV3-1 (or the pseudogene TRBV3-2) to TRBJ2-7; 7 bases agree with TRBD1. The germline V gene has CDR1 LGHDT and CDR2 YNNKEL (reference sequence). The CDR3 is made up of 15 amino acids. V was pared by 1 base and J by 4 bases, with 7 bases of the junction left unmatched. The CDR3 coding sequence is TGTGCCAGCAGCCAAGGGTTCAACAGGGGATACGAGCAGTACTTC. It encodes CASSQGFNRGYEQYF.

Points on this clone: The same CDR3 is also encoded by other DNA sequences in this sample. This chain joins TRBV6-5 and TRBJ1-5, with TRBD1 identical over 9 bases. V dropped 6 bases and J dropped 2; count of bases not matched to a gene: 2. The CDR3 is 14 residues long. The germline gives CDR1 MNHEY, CDR2 SVGAGI. The DNA for the CDR3 is TGTGCCAGCAGCAGGACAGGGGGCAATCAGCCCCAGCATTTT. Translated, it gives CASSRTGGNQPQHF.

This clone appeared once. CDR3 in amino acids: CASSLSSETQYF. CDR3 nucleotide sequence: TGTGCCAGCAGCTTATCAAGCGAAACGCAGTATTTT. This chain links TRBV7-8 with TRBJ2-3; D call uncertain. Germline V gives CDR1 SGHVS, CDR2 FQNEAQ. V lost 2 bases and J 9 bases, leaving 9 bases between the germline ends. The CDR3 sequence is 12 residues long.

The sample holds one count of this clone. V usage is TRBV19 and J usage is TRBJ1-4; D is possibly TRBD1 (6 bases). The CDR3 covers 13 residues. The germline V and J ends were trimmed by 5 bases and 7 bases, with 11 bases remaining between them. CDR1 and CDR2 (germline): LNHDA, SQIVND (reference sequence). CDR3 bases: TGTGCCAGTAGTGGCAGGGGCTTTGAAAAACTGTTTTTT. Amino acids: CASSGRGFEKLFF. Based on the CDR3 plus reference TRBV19 and TRBJ1-4, the full variable domain is DGGITQSPKYLFRKEGQNVTLSCEQNLNHDAMYWYRQDPGQGLRLIYYSQIVNDFQKGDIAEGYSVSREKKESFPLTVTSAQKNPTAFYLCASSGRGFEKLFFGSGTQLSVL.

The chain employs TRBV28 and TRBJ1-1; the match to TRBD1 covers 7 bases. V shed 4 bases, J shed 0 bases, and the junction held 11 bases outside the gene matches. CDR3 size: 17 residues. Germline CDR1 MDHEN, CDR2 SYDVKM. The CDR3 coding sequence is TGTGCCAGCAGTTCTCGGACAGGAGGGGTATTGAACACTGAAGCTTTCTTT. This codes for CASSSRTGGVLNTEAFF.

This clone was detected a few times. V usage is TRBV7-2 and J usage is TRBJ1-1, with D perhaps matching TRBD1 (5 bases). Germline CDR1 reads SGHTA; CDR2 reads FQGNSA. V dropped 4 bases and J dropped 5 bases, with 20 bases sitting between them. The length of the CDR3 is 16 residues. CDR3 sequence (DNA): TGTGCCAGCAGCTCCCAACCGGGACGGAGGGGAACTGAAGCTTTCTTT. It yields the protein CASSSQPGRRGTEAFF.

The chain has TRBV4-1 and TRBJ1-6; D might be TRBD1 (6 bases). Germline CDR1 and CDR2: MGHRA and YSYEKL. The V gene lost 1 base and the J gene lost 9 bases, with 13 bases spanning the gap. The CDR3 is 15 amino acids. In DNA, the CDR3 is TGCGCCAGCAGCCAAGGACAGGCAACGAGTTCACCCCTCCACTTT. As protein: CASSQGQATSSPLHF.

CDR3 sequence (DNA): TGTGCCAGCAGTTGGCCCGGGGTACCCCTCCACTTT. This gives the protein CASSWPGVPLHF. This chain links TRBV28 with TRBJ1-6; D gene uncertain. Germline CDR1 is MDHEN and CDR2 is SYDVKM. The germline V and J ends were trimmed by 4 bases and 12 bases, with 10 bases remaining between them. The CDR3 spans 12 residues. The whole variable domain, remainder taken from reference TRBV28 and TRBJ1-6, is DVKVTQSSRYLVKRTGEKVFLECVQDMDHENMFWYRQDPGLGLRLIYFSYDVKMKEKGDIPEGYSVSREKKERFSLILESASTNQTSMYLCASSWPGVPLHFGNGTRLTVT.

This clone showed up just a few times. The chain is built from TRBV12-3 or TRBV12-4 and TRBJ2-7, with 10 bases that match TRBD1. The trim removed 6 bases at V and 3 bases at J, leaving 2 bases unmatched. This CDR3 is built from 13 residues. This chain's CDR3 is CASSWTGGYEQYF. In nucleotides, the CDR3 is TGTGCCAGCAGCTGGACAGGGGGCTACGAGCAGTACTTC.

The rearrangement links TRBV6-6 to TRBJ2-7, with D tentatively TRBD2 (5 bases). Germline V gives CDR1 MNHNY, CDR2 SVGAGI (reference sequence). The CDR3 is made up of 14 amino acids. V shed 6 bases and J shed 4 bases, with 16 bases lying between them. CDR3 amino acids: CASSPSGGEYEQYF. The DNA of the CDR3 is TGTGCCAGCAGCCCATCCGGTGGGGAGTACGAGCAGTACTTC.

V is TRBV19 and J is TRBJ2-1, with 7 nucleotides matching TRBD2. Losses at the gene ends were 4 bases for V and 7 bases for J; bases not matched to a gene: 10. The CDR3 is 15 amino acids. Germline loops: CDR1 LNHDA, CDR2 SQIVND (reference sequence). The CDR3, as DNA: TGTGCCAGTAGTACTCTAGCGGTAAGAGGAAATGAGCAGTTCTTC. Translation: CASSTLAVRGNEQFF.

The chain joins TRBV5-1 to TRBJ1-1, with D unclear. CDR1 and CDR2 from the germline V gene are SGHRS and YFSETQ. This CDR3 region has 14 residues. V shed 0 bases and J shed 3 bases, with 9 bases lying between them. CDR3 nucleotide sequence: TGCGCCAGCAGCTTGGGACAAAGGCACACTGAAGCTTTCTTT. It specifies CASSLGQRHTEAFF. Full variable domain (outside the CDR3, taken from reference TRBV5-1 and TRBJ1-1): KAGVTQTPRYLIKTRGQQVTLSCSPISGHRSVSWYQQTPGQGLQFLFEYFSETQRNKGNFPGRFSGRQFSNSRSEMNVSTLELGDSALYLCASSLGQRHTEAFFGQGTRLTVV.

The J gene is TRBJ2-6, the V gene TRBV4-2; 14 bases agree with TRBD2. The CDR3 is made up of 19 amino acids. The ends lost 6 bases at V and 0 bases at J; junction bases unmatched: 7. Germline-derived CDR1 and CDR2 are LGHNA and YNFKEQ. The CDR3 DNA follows: TGTGCCAGCAGACCGACTAGCGGGAGGGCCGGCTCTGGGGCCAACGTCCTGACTTTC. Encoded protein: CASRPTSGRAGSGANVLTF.